These 22 T cell receptor beta chains were sequenced from one sample in a study of spatial heterogeneity in lung cancer. MiXCR, applied by TCRdb to the 5' RACE reads, yields one record per CDR3 protein. The sample lists around 87,000 distinct CDR3 sequences; about 12% were seen once. The time point denotes: sample taken at primary tumor resection. The input material, whole RNA from tumor, nontumor lung or frozen PBMC, was sequenced unsorted. The sequencing here drew on PBMCs, taken at surgery. Receptors originate from a male donor with early-stage non-small cell lung cancer.

V usage is TRBV24-1 and J usage is TRBJ2-1; 9 bases map to TRBD1. CDR3 size: 16 residues. V dropped 5 bases and J dropped 5; count of bases not matched to a gene: 9. Germline loops: CDR1 KGHDR, CDR2 SFDVKD. The CDR3 DNA reads as TGTGCCACCAGTGCCGCAACAGGGGGCGCGGACAATGAGCAGTTCTTC. This translates into CATSAATGGADNEQFF.

Note on this clonotype: A much larger clone sits a single nucleotide away, making a read error possible. This chain's CDR3 is CAWGTSGAFNEQFF. In DNA form, the CDR3 reads TGTGCCTGGGGGACTAGCGGGGCGTTCAATGAGCAGTTCTTC. The chain uses TRBV30 and TRBJ2-1; 13 positions match TRBD2. Looked up from germline, CDR1 is GTSNPN and CDR2 is SVGIG (reference sequence). The CDR3 length is 14 residues. V gave up 5 bases and J gave up 6 bases; unmatched junction bases: 4.

This clonotype has a handful of counts. V is TRBV13 and J is TRBJ1-1, with TRBD1 matching over 8 bases. Germline V gene sequence: CDR1 PRHDT, CDR2 FYEKMQ (reference sequence). V shed 6 bases, J shed 4 bases, and the junction held 7 bases outside the gene matches. The CDR3 sequence is 14 residues long. For the CDR3, the DNA is TGTGCCAGCAGACCGACAGGGGTGGCCACTGAAGCTTTCTTT. It encodes CASRPTGVATEAFF.

V usage is TRBV27 and J usage is TRBJ1-1; D is ambiguous. The V gene lost 0 bases and the J gene lost 4 bases, with 12 bases spanning the gap. Germline loops: CDR1 MNHEY, CDR2 SMNVEV (reference sequence). This CDR3 is built from 15 residues. The CDR3 DNA follows: TGTGCCAGCAGTTTATCCCGGGCCCTTGGCACTGAAGCTTTCTTT. This codes for CASSLSRALGTEAFF.

This clonotype was picked up many times. The chain recombines TRBV7-9 with TRBJ2-7, with 8 bases fitting TRBD2. CDR3 length: 14 residues. Losses at the gene ends were 2 bases for V and 3 bases for J; bases not matched to a gene: 3. Germline CDR1 SEHNR, CDR2 FQNEAQ (reference sequence). The CDR3, as DNA: TGTGCCAGCAGCTTACAAGCGGGGGTCTACGAGCAGTACTTC. Translated, it gives CASSLQAGVYEQYF.

The chain couples TRBV20-1 to TRBJ1-1, with D possibly TRBD1 on 5 matching bases. Germline V CDR1 and CDR2: DFQATT, SNEGSKA (reference sequence). The CDR3 is made up of 13 amino acids. The V end lost 2 bases, the J end lost 1 base, and 8 bases lay between the germline ends. CDR3 sequence: CSARRGPNTEAFF. Here the CDR3 DNA reads TGCAGTGCTAGAAGGGGTCCGAACACTGAAGCTTTCTTT.

This chain links TRBV11-2 with TRBJ2-1; 10 bases map to TRBD1. V shed 4 bases, J shed 5 bases, and the junction held 11 bases outside the gene matches. The CDR3 length is 17 residues. In germline, CDR1 is SGHAT, CDR2 FQNNGV. The CDR3, as DNA: TGTGCCAGCAGCTCTTACCTCGGACAGGGGGTGGACAATGAGCAGTTCTTC. Translated: CASSSYLGQGVDNEQFF.

This clonotype occurred many times. The genes are TRBV6-6 and TRBJ1-5; D call uncertain. Germline CDR1 and CDR2: MNHNY and SVGAGI (reference sequence). CDR3 length: 16 amino acids. V gave up 0 bases and J gave up 4 bases, with 13 bases separating them. This CDR3 reads CASSYSMGSSNQPQHF. CDR3 coding DNA: TGTGCCAGCAGTTACTCGATGGGGTCCTCTAATCAGCCCCAGCATTTT.

J is TRBJ2-3 and V is TRBV20-1, with 11 positions matching TRBD2. This CDR3 comprises 16 residues. After removal of 3 bases from V and 6 bases from J, the junction contained 11 bases not matched to a gene. Germline values: CDR1 DFQATT, CDR2 SNEGSKA (reference sequence). The CDR3 region is CSARTPLAGGGDTQYF. The CDR3 bases are TGCAGTGCTAGGACCCCTCTAGCGGGGGGAGGGGATACGCAGTATTTT.

In this sample, this clonotype turned up many times. J is TRBJ2-5 and V is TRBV6-5; D is uncertain. V shed 2 bases and J shed 3 bases, with 7 bases lying between them. The CDR3 totals 13 residues. Germline V lookup: CDR1 MNHEY, CDR2 SVGAGI. In DNA, the CDR3 is TGTGCCAGCAGTTACGGACCAGAAGAGACCCAGTACTTC. Translating gives CASSYGPEETQYF.

The sample holds many counts of this clonotype. This chain joins TRBV28 and TRBJ2-7, with 7 bases identical to TRBD1. Germline trimming cut 5 bases from V and 3 bases from J; bases unmatched to any gene: 10. The CDR3 sequence is 15 residues long. Germline CDR1 MDHEN, CDR2 SYDVKM. DNA of the CDR3: TGTGCCAGCAGTCTATTGACAGGGAACGGCTACGAGCAGTACTTC. This translates into CASSLLTGNGYEQYF.

The V and J genes are TRBV29-1 and TRBJ1-2; tentatively, D is TRBD1 (6 bases). Germline-derived CDR1 and CDR2 are SQVTM and ANQGSEA. The ends were cut back, 7 bases at V and 8 bases at J, with 14 bases in the middle. The CDR3 covers 11 residues. This chain's CDR3 is CSANHRGGYTF. The DNA for the CDR3 is TGCAGCGCCAACCATAGGGGGGGCTACACCTTC.

The chain uses TRBV5-1 and TRBJ2-2, with 11 positions matching TRBD2. The CDR3 runs 16 residues. Germline CDR1 reads SGHRS; CDR2 reads YFSETQ. V lost 0 bases, J lost 6 bases, and 4 bases stayed unmatched. The CDR3 protein is CASSLGLAGLAGELFF. The CDR3 bases are TGCGCCAGCAGCTTGGGACTAGCGGGATTGGCCGGGGAGCTGTTTTTT.

This clonotype was counted only a few times. The genes are TRBV29-1 and TRBJ2-7; 13 bases fit TRBD2. Germline V lookup: CDR1 SQVTM, CDR2 ANQGSEA. The CDR3 consists of 12 residues. The ends lost 6 bases at V and 11 bases at J; junction bases unmatched: 7. Here the CDR3 reads CSVEGLAGIEYF. The CDR3 DNA reads as TGCAGCGTGGAGGGACTAGCGGGAATAGAGTACTTC.

This clonotype was seen a handful of times. The rearrangement uses TRBV12-3 or TRBV12-4 and TRBJ1-4; 9 nucleotides agree with TRBD1. This CDR3 contains 16 residues. V was pared by 4 bases and J by 6 bases, with 9 bases of the junction left unmatched. The CDR3 loop reads CASSSTLGTGYEKLFF. The CDR3 DNA reads as TGTGCCAGCAGTTCTACTCTCGGGACAGGGTATGAAAAACTGTTTTTT.

This sequence joins TRBV2 and TRBJ2-7, with a possible D match to TRBD2 (6 bases). Deletions cut 7 bases from V and 0 bases from J, with 16 bases between. The V gene's germline CDR1 is SNHLY and CDR2 FYNNEI. CDR3 length equals 15 residues. The CDR3 is CASNMREAYSYEQYF. In DNA, the CDR3 is TGTGCCAGCAACATGAGGGAGGCCTACTCCTACGAGCAGTACTTC.

This clonotype was recorded a few times. This chain links TRBV6-1 with TRBJ1-4; TRBD1 is a possible D gene (6 bases). Per the germline V gene, CDR1 is MNHNS and CDR2 is SASEGT. This CDR3 contains 15 residues. Trimming cost V 0 bases and J 8 bases, with 13 bases left between them. The CDR3 region has the DNA TGTGCCAGCAGTGAAGCTCAGGGGTCGGGGGAAAAACTGTTTTTT. Translated: CASSEAQGSGEKLFF.

The rearrangement joins TRBV4-1 to TRBJ1-2, with D uncertain. With 0 bases removed from V and 4 bases from J, the gap between germline ends came to 15 bases. CDR3 length: 16 amino acids. Germline assignment: CDR1 MGHRA and CDR2 YSYEKL. CDR3 amino acids: CASSQEVAGLSYGYTF. The CDR3 DNA follows: TGCGCCAGCAGCCAAGAAGTAGCAGGACTTTCCTATGGCTACACCTTC.

This clonotype was observed many times. The chain has TRBV2 and TRBJ2-4; 9 positions match TRBD2. The CDR3 length is 16 residues. Germline V gene sequence: CDR1 SNHLY, CDR2 FYNNEI. After removal of 4 bases from V and 1 base from J, the junction contained 5 bases not matched to a gene. CDR3 sequence: CASSVRAGGAKNIQYF. CDR3 DNA: TGTGCCAGCAGTGTAAGAGCGGGAGGTGCCAAAAACATTCAGTACTTC.

The chain links TRBV6-1 to TRBJ1-5; D unresolved. V was pared by 1 base and J by 6 bases, with 7 bases between. CDR3 length: 13 amino acids. Germline CDR1 is MNHNS and CDR2 is SASEGT. The chain's CDR3 is CASSEGEGQPQHF. The CDR3 DNA reads TGTGCCAGCAGTGAAGGAGAGGGTCAGCCCCAGCATTTT.

This clonotype came up a few times. V gene TRBV5-5 combines with J gene TRBJ2-3; no clear D. Germline-derived CDR1 and CDR2 are SGHKS and YYEKEE (reference sequence). The CDR3 runs to 17 residues. Trimming removed 0 bases from V and 2 bases from J, with 16 bases in between. The CDR3 reads CASSLELFQLSTDTQYF. CDR3 DNA: TGTGCCAGCAGCTTGGAATTGTTCCAGCTTTCCACAGATACGCAGTATTTT.

The CDR3 reads CASSQVELAGRDTQYF. CDR3 DNA sequence: TGCGCCAGCAGCCAAGTCGAGCTAGCGGGAAGAGATACGCAGTATTTT. V gene TRBV4-3 combines with J gene TRBJ2-3, with TRBD2 matching 9 bases. Germline lookup yields CDR1 LGHNA and CDR2 YSLEER. With 1 base clipped from V and 5 bases from J, the junction kept 7 bases outside the gene matches. The CDR3 extends over 16 amino acids.